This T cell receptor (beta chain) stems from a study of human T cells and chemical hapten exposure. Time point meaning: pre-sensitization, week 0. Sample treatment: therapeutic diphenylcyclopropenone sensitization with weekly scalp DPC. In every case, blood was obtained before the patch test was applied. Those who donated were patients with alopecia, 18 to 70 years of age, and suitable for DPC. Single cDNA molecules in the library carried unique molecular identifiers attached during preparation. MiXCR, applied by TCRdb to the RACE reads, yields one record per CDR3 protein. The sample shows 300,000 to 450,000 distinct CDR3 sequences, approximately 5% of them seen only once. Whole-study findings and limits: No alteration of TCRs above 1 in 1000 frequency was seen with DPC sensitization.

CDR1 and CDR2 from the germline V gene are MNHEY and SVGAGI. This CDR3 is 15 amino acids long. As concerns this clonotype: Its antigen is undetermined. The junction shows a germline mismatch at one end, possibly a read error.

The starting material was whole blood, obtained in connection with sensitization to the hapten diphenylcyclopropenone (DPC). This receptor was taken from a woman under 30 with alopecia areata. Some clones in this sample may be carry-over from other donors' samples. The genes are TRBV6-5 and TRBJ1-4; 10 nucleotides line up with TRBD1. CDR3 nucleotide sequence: TGTGCCAGCAGCTCCGGACAGGGGGGTAATGAAAAACTGTTATTT. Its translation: CASSSGQGGNEKLLF.